One and the same sample provided the 17 T cell receptor beta chains below, sequenced in a study of blood T cell repertoires in COVID-19. TCRdb's table, derived via immunoSEQ multiplex PCR, lists solely in-frame clones and lacks some. The profile shows 95,000 to 150,000 clones, more than 85% of them singletons. The specimen was peripheral blood. These TCRs come from a man aged 45-60 years with COVID-19, enrolled during active disease.

V gene TRBV28 combines with J gene TRBJ1-4; 7 bases are a match to TRBD1. Germline lookup yields CDR1 MDHEN and CDR2 SYDVKM. V lost 1 base to trimming and J lost 6 bases; unmatched junction nucleotides: 8. This CDR3 contains 16 residues. The chain's CDR3 is CASSLFIEGADEKLFF. CDR3 bases: TGTGCCAGCAGTTTATTTATCGAGGGGGCGGATGAAAAACTGTTTTTT.

The chain employs TRBV5-1 and TRBJ1-2, with D unresolved. CDR3 length: 14 residues. Per germline, CDR1 SGHRS and CDR2 YFSETQ. Between the trimmed V and J ends, which lost 6 bases and 5 bases, there was a span of 17 bases. Written as DNA, the CDR3 is TGCGCCAGCACAAACACGGACGGGATTTATGGCTACACCTTC. Translated, it gives CASTNTDGIYGYTF.

This chain links TRBV18 with TRBJ1-4; TRBD1 aligns across 8 bases. CDR1 KGHSH and CDR2 LQKENI come from the germline V gene. The ends lost 4 bases at V and 8 bases at J; junction bases unmatched: 6. The CDR3 contains 14 residues. CDR3: CASSLQGDREKLFF. For the CDR3, the DNA is TGTGCCAGCTCACTACAGGGGGATCGAGAAAAACTGTTTTTT. Combining the CDR3 with reference TRBV18 and TRBJ1-4 gives the whole variable domain NAGVMQNPRHLVRRRGQEARLRCSPMKGHSHVYWYRQLPEEGLKFMVYLQKENIIDESGMPKERFSAEFPKEGPSILRIQQVVRGDSAAYFCASSLQGDREKLFFGSGTQLSVL.

This chain connects TRBV29-1 to TRBJ2-1; D is possibly TRBD1 (6 bases). CDR3 length equals 12 residues. V was shortened by 6 bases and J by 4 bases, with 10 bases between the two germline ends. Germline lookup yields CDR1 SQVTM and CDR2 ANQGSEA. The CDR3 nucleotides read TGCAGCGTCCCCGGACAGTACAATGAGCAGTTCTTC. Translated: CSVPGQYNEQFF.

This rearrangement joins TRBV5-1 to TRBJ2-3, with TRBD2 identical over 9 bases. Per the germline V gene, CDR1 is SGHRS and CDR2 is YFSETQ. The V gene end was trimmed by 4 bases and the J gene end by 2 bases; junction bases not matched to a gene: 5. CDR3 length equals 15 residues. CDR3 DNA: TGCGCCAGCAGCCTAAGGACTAGCGCCACAGATACGCAGTATTTT. Protein product: CASSLRTSATDTQYF.

This rearrangement joins TRBV28 to TRBJ2-1, with D maybe TRBD2 (5 bases). This CDR3 contains 14 residues. V lost 4 bases and J lost 5, with 12 bases in between. The germline gives CDR1 MDHEN, CDR2 SYDVKM. This chain's CDR3 is CASSSPGKHNEQFF. The CDR3, as DNA: TGTGCCAGCAGTTCACCCGGGAAACACAATGAGCAGTTCTTC.

The rearrangement links TRBV27 to TRBJ2-7; D perhaps matches TRBD1 (7 bases). V was clipped by 2 bases and J by 2 bases, with 13 bases between them. From germline, CDR1 is MNHEY and CDR2 SMNVEV (reference sequence). There are 15 residues in the CDR3. This CDR3 is CASSLRETGPYEQYF. The CDR3 region has the DNA TGTGCCAGCAGTTTACGGGAGACAGGGCCCTACGAGCAGTACTTC.

The count of this clone is one. The J gene is TRBJ2-7, the V gene TRBV27; maybe TRBD1 (5 bases). The CDR3 has 15 residues. V gave up 2 bases and J gave up 0 bases, with 11 bases separating them. The germline gives CDR1 MNHEY, CDR2 SMNVEV (reference sequence). CDR3 in amino acids: CASSLNRQSSYEQYV. The CDR3 DNA reads as TGTGCCAGCAGTTTAAACAGGCAATCCTCCTACGAGCAGTACGTC.

The chain carries TRBV30 and TRBJ1-5, with TRBD1 matching over 7 bases. The ends lost 2 bases at V and 7 bases at J; junction bases unmatched: 5. Germline V gene lookup returns CDR1 GTSNPN and CDR2 SVGIG (reference sequence). The CDR3 contains 13 residues. CDR3 nucleotide sequence: TGTGCCTGGAGTACAGGGGCGGGGCAGCCCCAGCATTTT. This gives the protein CAWSTGAGQPQHF.

This clone was found a few times. V gene TRBV4-3 combines with J gene TRBJ2-2; tentatively, D is TRBD1 (6 bases). This CDR3 comprises 14 residues. Germline-derived CDR1 and CDR2 are LGHNA and YSLEER. V was clipped by 0 bases and J by 10 bases, with 12 bases between them. CDR3 in amino acids: CASSQETGPQELFF. The CDR3 DNA is TGCGCCAGCAGCCAAGAGACAGGTCCTCAGGAGCTGTTTTTT.

CDR3 in amino acids: CASTGTDTGELFF. The CDR3 DNA sequence: TGTGCCAGCACTGGGACAGACACCGGGGAGCTGTTTTTT. The chain couples TRBV6-5 to TRBJ2-2; 7 nucleotides agree with TRBD1. V was pared by 7 bases and J by 3 bases, with 2 bases of the junction left unmatched. This CDR3 comprises 13 residues. Germline V CDR1 and CDR2: MNHEY, SVGAGI.

Details on this clone: Relative to the germline gene, one junction end is altered; a read error may explain this. V gene TRBV18 combines with J gene TRBJ2-1, with D possibly TRBD2 on 5 matching bases. There are 18 residues in the CDR3. Germline values: CDR1 KGHSH, CDR2 LQKENI. CDR3 in DNA: TGTGCCAGCTCGCCACAACAGTCTCGCGGGCTCTCCTACAATGAGCAGTTCTTC. This sequence encodes CASSPQQSRGLSYNEQFF.

This sequence joins TRBV5-1 and TRBJ1-4; D may be TRBD1 (6 bases). There are 14 residues in the CDR3. The V gene's germline CDR1 is SGHRS and CDR2 YFSETQ. V lost 3 bases to trimming and J lost 4 bases, with 10 bases between them. CDR3 loop: CASSWGGGNEKLFF. CDR3 nucleotide sequence: TGCGCCAGCAGCTGGGGGGGCGGTAATGAAAAACTGTTTTTT.

This sequence joins TRBV19 and TRBJ2-7, with D maybe TRBD1 (6 bases). Germline V gene sequence: CDR1 LNHDA, CDR2 SQIVND (reference sequence). Trimming removed 10 bases from V and 6 bases from J, with 28 bases in between. The CDR3 has 16 residues. In DNA form, the CDR3 reads TGTGCCATCGAACCATCAAAAGGCCTACAGGGTGCCGAGCAGTACGTC. Residues: CAIEPSKGLQGAEQYV.

In DNA, the CDR3 is TGTGCCAGCAGCCAAGTACAGGGTTCTGGAAACACCATATATTTT. It encodes CASSQVQGSGNTIYF. V usage is TRBV3-1 (or the pseudogene TRBV3-2) and J usage is TRBJ1-3; the D gene is possibly TRBD1 (6 bases). From germline, CDR1 is LGHDT and CDR2 YNNKEL (reference sequence). Trimming stripped 1 base from V and 1 base from J, with 8 bases between. The CDR3 is 15 residues long.

CDR3 DNA: TGTGCCAGCAGTCGCGACGGTGCCAAAGGGGCCCAGCATTTT. Translation gives CASSRDGAKGAQHF. This chain joins TRBV7-2 and TRBJ1-5, with D possibly matching TRBD1 (5 bases). The CDR3 length is 14 residues. Germline assignment: CDR1 SGHTA and CDR2 FQGNSA. With 6 bases removed from V and 11 bases from J, the gap between germline ends came to 20 bases.

The gene calls are TRBV19 and TRBJ2-3; 15 nucleotides agree with TRBD2. V shed 2 bases and J 4 bases; nucleotides not matched to a gene: 7. Germline V gives CDR1 LNHDA, CDR2 SQIVND (reference sequence). The CDR3 runs 18 residues. The CDR3 sequence: CASSINPGLAGGPDTQYF. The CDR3 coding sequence is TGTGCCAGTAGTATAAACCCGGGACTAGCGGGAGGTCCAGATACGCAGTATTTT.